This TCR beta chain was retrieved from a study of T cells in Graves' hyperthyroidism and ophthalmopathy. The V end was cut by 5 bases, the J end by 2 bases, with 21 bases between. Germline V CDR1 and CDR2: MNHNS, SASEGT. The CDR3 length is 18 residues. TCR beta CDR3 region amplification was performed from RNA transcripts. HTBI primers were employed in a first-round RT-PCR of the TCR CDR3. Via MiXCR, TCRdb re-called the multiplex PCR reads, giving one row per CDR3 protein. The sample has 500,000 to 800,000 distinct CDR3 sequences, roughly 15% seen once. This clonotype has just a few counts. From 8.5 to 10 ml of fresh peripheral blood, PBMCs were isolated.

The specimen sequenced was blood. The TCR comes from a woman aged 45-59 years with Graves' ophthalmopathy. The J gene is TRBJ2-2, the V gene TRBV6-1, with D perhaps matching TRBD1 (6 bases). CDR3 region: CASSNLPFHGGNTGELFF. The CDR3 region has the DNA TGTGCCAGCAGTAACCTCCCATTCCATGGGGGCAACACCGGGGAGCTGTTTTTT.